The table lists the clone carrying this T cell receptor (beta chain) with many counts. Its antigen is not known. This CDR3 comprises 17 residues. Germline CDR1 SGHNT, CDR2 YYREEE (reference sequence). Unmatched junction bases numbered 12, after V lost 4 bases and J lost 2 bases. The data originate from a study of beta chain features in type 1 diabetes. Regarding the study as a whole: Amplification by PCR could prefer shorter templates, with the same effect in patients and controls.

A CD45RO/CCR7/CD25/CD127/CD95/CD27 panel sorted naive, central memory, regulatory and stem cell-like memory CD4+ cells. Sorting gave populations that all exceeded 98% purity. Every isolated RNA sample was fully reverse transcribed, so sequencing captured expressed TCRB transcripts. Clones were sequenced by immunoSEQ multiplex PCR, and TCRdb holds only the in-frame ones, with some missing. The sample shows more than 300,000 clones, roughly 8% of them seen only once. The receptor was isolated from a woman between 18 and 29 years old in good health. The specimen sequenced was central memory CD4+ T cells from blood. The rearrangement joins TRBV5-4 to TRBJ2-3; 8 nucleotides line up with TRBD2. The DNA for the CDR3 is TGTGCCAGCAGCCCGGGGGGGGTTAGCTGGAACACAGATACGCAGTATTTT. Protein: CASSPGGVSWNTDTQYF.